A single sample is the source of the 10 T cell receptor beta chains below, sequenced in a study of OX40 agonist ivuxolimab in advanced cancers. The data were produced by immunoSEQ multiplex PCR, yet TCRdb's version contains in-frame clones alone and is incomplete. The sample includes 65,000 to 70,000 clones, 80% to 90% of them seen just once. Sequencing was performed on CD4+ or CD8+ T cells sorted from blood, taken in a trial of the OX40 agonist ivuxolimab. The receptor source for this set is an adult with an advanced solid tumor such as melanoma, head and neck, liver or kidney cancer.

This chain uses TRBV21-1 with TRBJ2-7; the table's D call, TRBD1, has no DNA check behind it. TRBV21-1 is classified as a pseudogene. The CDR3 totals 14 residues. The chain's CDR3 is CASSKGGRGTEQYF. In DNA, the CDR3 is TGTGCCAGCAGCAAAGGGGGAAGGGGGACCGAGCAGTACTTC.

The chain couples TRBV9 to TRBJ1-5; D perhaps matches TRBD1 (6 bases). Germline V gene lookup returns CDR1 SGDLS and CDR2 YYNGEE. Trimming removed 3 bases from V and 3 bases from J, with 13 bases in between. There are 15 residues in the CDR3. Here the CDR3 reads CASSGTAEDNQPQHF. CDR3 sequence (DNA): TGTGCCAGCAGCGGGACAGCCGAAGACAATCAGCCCCAGCATTTT.

The CDR3 protein is CASTLTKADKAFF. The CDR3 DNA reads TGTGCCAGCACACTTACCAAAGCAGATAAAGCTTTCTTT. The J gene is TRBJ1-1, the V gene TRBV7-9, with D uncertain. Germline CDR1 SEHNR, CDR2 FQNEAQ (reference sequence). This CDR3 is 13 amino acids long. Trimming stripped 7 bases from V and 9 bases from J, with 18 bases between.

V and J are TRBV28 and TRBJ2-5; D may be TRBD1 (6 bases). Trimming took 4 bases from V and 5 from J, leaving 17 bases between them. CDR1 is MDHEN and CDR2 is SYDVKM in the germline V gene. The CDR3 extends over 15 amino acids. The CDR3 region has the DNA TGTGCCAGCAGTTCCCGGACAGTCAAGGGTGAGACCCAGTACTTC. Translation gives CASSSRTVKGETQYF.

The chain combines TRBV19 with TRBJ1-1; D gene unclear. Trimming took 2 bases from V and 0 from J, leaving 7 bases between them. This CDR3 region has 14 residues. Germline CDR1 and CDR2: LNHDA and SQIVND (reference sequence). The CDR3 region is CASSILGLNTEAFF. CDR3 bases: TGTGCCAGTAGTATACTGGGTCTGAACACTGAAGCTTTCTTT.

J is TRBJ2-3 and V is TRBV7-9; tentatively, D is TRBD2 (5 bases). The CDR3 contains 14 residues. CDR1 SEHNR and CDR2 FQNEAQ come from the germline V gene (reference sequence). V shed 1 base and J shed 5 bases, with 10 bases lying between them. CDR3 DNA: TGTGCCAGCAGCTTAGTTCGGGGTGGAGATACGCAGTATTTT. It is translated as CASSLVRGGDTQYF.

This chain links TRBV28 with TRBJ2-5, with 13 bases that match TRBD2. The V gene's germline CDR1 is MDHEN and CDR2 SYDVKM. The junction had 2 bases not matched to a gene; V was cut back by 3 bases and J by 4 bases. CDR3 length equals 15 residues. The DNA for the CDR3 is TGTGCCAGCAGTTTCGGACTAGCGGGAGTAGAGACCCAGTACTTC. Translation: CASSFGLAGVETQYF.

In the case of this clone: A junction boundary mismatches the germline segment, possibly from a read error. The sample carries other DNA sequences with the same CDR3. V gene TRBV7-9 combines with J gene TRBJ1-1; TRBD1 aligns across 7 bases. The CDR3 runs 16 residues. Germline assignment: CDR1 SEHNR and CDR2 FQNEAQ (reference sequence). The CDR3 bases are TGTGCCAGCAGCTTAGGGGCACAGGGGAAGAACACTGAGGCTTTCTTT. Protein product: CASSLGAQGKNTEAFF.

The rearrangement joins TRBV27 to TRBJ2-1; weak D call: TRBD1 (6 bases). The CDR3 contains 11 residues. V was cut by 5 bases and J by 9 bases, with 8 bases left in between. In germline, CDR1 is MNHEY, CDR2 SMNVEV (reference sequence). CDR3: CASSEGGEQFF. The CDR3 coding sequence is TGTGCCAGCAGTGAAGGGGGTGAGCAGTTCTTC.

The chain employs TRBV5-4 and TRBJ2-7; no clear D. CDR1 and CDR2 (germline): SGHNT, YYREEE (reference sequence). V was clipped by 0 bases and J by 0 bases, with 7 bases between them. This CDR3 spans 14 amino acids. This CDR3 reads CASSLVESSYEQYF. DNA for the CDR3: TGTGCCAGCAGCTTGGTGGAAAGCTCCTACGAGCAGTACTTC. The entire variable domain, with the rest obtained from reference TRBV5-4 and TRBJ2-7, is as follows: ETGVTQSPTHLIKTRGQQVTLRCSSQSGHNTVSWYQQALGQGPQFIFQYYREEENGRGNFPPRFSGLQFPNYSSELNVNALELDDSALYLCASSLVESSYEQYFGPGTRLTVT.